This T cell receptor beta chain was retrieved from a study of CD8 T cells in Susac syndrome. The study sequenced TCR beta in blood CD8+ and CD4+ T cells. The CDR3 length is 14 residues. Germline lookup yields CDR1 SNHLY and CDR2 FYNNEI. V lost 5 bases, J lost 0 bases, and 10 bases lay in between. Random hexamers primed reverse transcription of 0.5 to 1 ug RNA. Multiplex PCR with immunoSEQ amplified the TCR beta CDR3 across 54 Vbeta and 13 Jbeta. TCRdb itself ran the immunoSEQ multiplex PCR reads through MiXCR, one entry per CDR3 protein. This repertoire shows under 200,000 distinct CDR3 sequences, 85% to 95% found once; its top ten account for around 0.1%.

Input material: CD4+ T cells from PBMCs. V is TRBV2 and J is TRBJ1-1, with TRBD1 as a possible D gene (5 bases). This TCR came from a human donor in good health. CDR3 loop: CASSWGIMNTEAFF. CDR3 sequence (DNA): TGTGCCAGCAGTTGGGGGATCATGAACACTGAAGCTTTCTTT.